This TCR beta chain stems from a study of blood T cell repertoires in COVID-19 (dated by TCRdb to the early 2020s). For the wider study: Samples from collaborators originated in the United States, Italy and Spain and spanned both the acute and convalescent phases of COVID-19. The material from the prospective study consisted of cDNA or gDNA derived from T cells, B-cell-depleted T cells, or PBMCs. Deeply sampled blood TCRbeta repertoires from subjects exposed to, actively infected with, or recovered from COVID-19 were included in the dataset. The repertoires were released in a freely available public database intended as a resource for research on the immune response to SARS-CoV-2. Samples came from the ongoing ImmuneRACE study (first 160 participants) plus 1,254 subjects from 6 global collaborators. A de-identified subject ID, COVID-19 status, age in years and sex were almost always included in the sample metadata. Where HLA class I and class II types were available, the types were taken from metadata supplied by the sample provider, not from assay-based typing.

TCRbeta CDR3 regions were amplified from genomic DNA using the immunoSEQ Assay, a bias-controlled multiplex PCR. As for the original processing: Nucleated cell counts per sample were estimated from amplification of reference gene primers within the assay. To quantify the absolute abundance of each unique TCRbeta CDR3 rearrangement, sequence reads were collapsed and filtered. For each sample, productive Simpson clonality was calculated as the square root of Simpson's diversity index over productive rearrangements. The source is immuneACCESS, and TCRdb retained only in-frame sequences with V and J called. Part of the clones is not carried over; for the studies checked, unresolved V genes explain less than half of this, and the remainder is unexplained. V and J calls plus clone size are reproduced from that table; the DNA served to infer D and trimming. This sample comprises tens of thousands of clones, around 85% of them detected only once. The top ten clones comprise roughly 8.5% of the sample.

Paper-wide results and their limitations: How much clinical and demographic metadata was included differed by source and by participant, and the metadata was provided uncurated.

This clone appeared a single time. Its recognized antigen is unknown. The record has no base qualities; no much larger clone is one base away. Whole blood was collected in K2EDTA tubes by collaborating institutions according to the institutions' own protocols. For TCRbeta analysis, collaborator samples were shipped as frozen whole blood, as isolated PBMCs, or as DNA extracted from either sample type. Source material: peripheral blood. The origin of this receptor is a man aged 25 to 40 with acute or convalescent COVID-19.

The DNA reads TGTGCCAGCAGCTTATCGACTAAAGGGACAGTTCTAGGGGAGCTGTTTTTT. This yields the protein CASSLSTKGTVLGELFF. The V and J genes are TRBV5-6 and TRBJ2-2, with 7 junctional bases fitting TRBD1. The CDR3 covers 17 residues, taking in both the cysteine and the phenylalanine. The only DNA kept is the CDR3, 51 bases in frame from the first base. The germline V gene provides CDR1 SGHDT and CDR2 YYEEEE. At the junction V is shortened by 2 bases and J by 8 bases; bases outside the gene matches: 15.